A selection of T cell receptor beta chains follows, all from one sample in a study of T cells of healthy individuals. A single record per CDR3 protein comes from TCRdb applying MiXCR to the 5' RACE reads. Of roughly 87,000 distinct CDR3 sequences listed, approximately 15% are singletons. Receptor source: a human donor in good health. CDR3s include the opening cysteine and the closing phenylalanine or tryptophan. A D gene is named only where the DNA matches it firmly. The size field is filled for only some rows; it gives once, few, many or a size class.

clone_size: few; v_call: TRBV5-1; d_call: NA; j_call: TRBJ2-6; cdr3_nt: TGCGCCAGCAGCCCCCAGAGCTCTGGGGCCAACGTCCTGACTTTC; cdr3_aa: CASSPQSSGANVLTF
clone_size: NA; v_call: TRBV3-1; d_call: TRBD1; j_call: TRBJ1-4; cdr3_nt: TGTGCCAGCAGCCCGTTGCGGGACAGAATTGAAAAACTGTTTTTT; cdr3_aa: CASSPLRDRIEKLFF
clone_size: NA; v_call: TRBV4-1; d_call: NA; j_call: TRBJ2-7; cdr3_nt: TGCGCCAGCAGCCAAGTCTGGGAAGGGCCCTACGAGCAGTACTTC; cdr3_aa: CASSQVWEGPYEQYF
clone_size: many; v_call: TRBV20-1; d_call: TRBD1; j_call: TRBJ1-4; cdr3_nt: TGCAGTGCTTTTCGGACAGGGAATGAAAAACTGTTTTTT; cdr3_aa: CSAFRTGNEKLFF
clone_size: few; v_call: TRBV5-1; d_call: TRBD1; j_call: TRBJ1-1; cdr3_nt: TGCGCCAGCAGCTTGGAAACAGGGGGTGAAGCTTTCTTT; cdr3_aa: CASSLETGGEAFF
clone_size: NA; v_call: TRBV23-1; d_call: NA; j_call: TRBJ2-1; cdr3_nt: TGCGCCAGCAGTCCTTGGACTAGGGGGTATGAGCAGTTCTTC; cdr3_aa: CASSPWTRGYEQFF
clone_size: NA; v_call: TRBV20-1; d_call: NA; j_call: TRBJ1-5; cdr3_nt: TGCAGTGCTAGAGAGGGTGGCAGCAATCAGCCCCAGCATTTT; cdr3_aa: CSAREGGSNQPQHF
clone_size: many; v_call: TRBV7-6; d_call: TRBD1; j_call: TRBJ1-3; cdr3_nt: TGTGCCAGCAGCCCCGGATTTGACAGGGGGACTGGAAACACCATATATTTT; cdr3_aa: CASSPGFDRGTGNTIYF
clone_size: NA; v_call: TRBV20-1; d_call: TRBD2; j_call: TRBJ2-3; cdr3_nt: TGCAGTGCTGGCCGACTAGCGGGAGTTAGGACAGATACGCAGTATTTT; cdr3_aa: CSAGRLAGVRTDTQYF
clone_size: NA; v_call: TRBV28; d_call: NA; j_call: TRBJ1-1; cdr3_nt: TGTGCCAGCAGGGTCGTCGGTGTCAGTAAAGCTTTCTTT; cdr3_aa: CASRVVGVSKAFF
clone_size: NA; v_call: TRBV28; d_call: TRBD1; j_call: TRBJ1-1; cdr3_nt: TGTGCCAGCAGGGGACAGGGCGGGTACGCTGAAGCTTTCTTT; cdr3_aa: CASRGQGGYAEAFF
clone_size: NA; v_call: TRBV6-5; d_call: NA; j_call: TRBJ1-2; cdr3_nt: TGTGCCAGCAGTCCCCCTGCGGGGGACTATGGCTACACCTTC; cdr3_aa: CASSPPAGDYGYTF
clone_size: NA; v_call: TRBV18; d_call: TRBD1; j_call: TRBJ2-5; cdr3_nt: TGTGCCAGCTCAATTTACGGGACAGACCAAGAGACCCAGTACTTC; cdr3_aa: CASSIYGTDQETQYF
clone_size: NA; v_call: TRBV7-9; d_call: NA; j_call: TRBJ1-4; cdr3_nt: TGTGCCAGCAGCTTGGCCGGGACACAGTATCGGCTGTTTTTT; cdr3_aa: CASSLAGTQYRLFF
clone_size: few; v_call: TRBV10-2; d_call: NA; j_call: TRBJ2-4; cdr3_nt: TGCGCCAGCTTGCAGACAGGATTCACCAAAAACATTCAGTACTTC; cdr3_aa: CASLQTGFTKNIQYF
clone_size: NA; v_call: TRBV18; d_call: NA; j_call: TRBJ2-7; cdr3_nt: TGTGCCAGCTCACCACCGGTGTGGAACGAGCAGTACTTC; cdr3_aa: CASSPPVWNEQYF
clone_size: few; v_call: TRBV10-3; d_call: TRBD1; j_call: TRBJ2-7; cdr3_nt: TGTGCCATCAGGGACAGGGAATACGAGCAGTACTTC; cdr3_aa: CAIRDREYEQYF
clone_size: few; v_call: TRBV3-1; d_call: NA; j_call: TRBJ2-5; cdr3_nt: TGTGCCAGCAGCCCGGCTAGAGGAGGGACCCAGTACTTC; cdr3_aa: CASSPARGGTQYF
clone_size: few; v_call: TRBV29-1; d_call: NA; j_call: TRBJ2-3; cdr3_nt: TGCAGCGTTGAGTTACGCAGCGGGCAGAGAGATACGCAGTATTTT; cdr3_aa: CSVELRSGQRDTQYF
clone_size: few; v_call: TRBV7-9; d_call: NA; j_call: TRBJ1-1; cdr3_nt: TGTGCCAGCAGCTTGAGCAGGCCTATGAACACTGAAGCTTTCTTT; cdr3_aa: CASSLSRPMNTEAFF
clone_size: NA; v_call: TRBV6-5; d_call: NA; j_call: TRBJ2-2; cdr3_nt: TGTGCCAGCAGTTACGGGCAGGGGTACGGGGAGCTGTTTTTT; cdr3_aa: CASSYGQGYGELFF
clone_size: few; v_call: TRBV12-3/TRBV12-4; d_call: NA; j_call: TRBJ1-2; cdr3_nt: TGTGCCAGCAGTTTTATGCAGGGGCACTATGGCTACACCTTC; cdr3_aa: CASSFMQGHYGYTF
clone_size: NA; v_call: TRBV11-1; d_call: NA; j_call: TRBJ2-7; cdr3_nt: TGTGCCAGCAGCTTATCGGCCAGGGCAAGGGACGAGCAGTACTTC; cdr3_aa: CASSLSARARDEQYF
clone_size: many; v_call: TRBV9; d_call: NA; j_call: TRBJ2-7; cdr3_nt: TGTGCCAGCAGCGTAGATCAGGCGGGGGAGCAGTACTTC; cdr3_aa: CASSVDQAGEQYF
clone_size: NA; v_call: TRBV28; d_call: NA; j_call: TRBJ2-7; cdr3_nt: TGTGCCAGCAGTTTATTAGGGAACGGCTACGAGCAGTACTTC; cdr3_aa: CASSLLGNGYEQYF
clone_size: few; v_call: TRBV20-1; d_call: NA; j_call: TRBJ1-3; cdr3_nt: TGCAGTGCTCCTCGGTTCCTGGAAGGCGGAAACACCATATATTTT; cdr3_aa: CSAPRFLEGGNTIYF
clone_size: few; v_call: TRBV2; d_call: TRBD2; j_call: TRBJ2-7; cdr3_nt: TGTGCCAGCTATTTCGAGGGAGGGCCCTACGAGCAGTACTTC; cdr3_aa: CASYFEGGPYEQYF
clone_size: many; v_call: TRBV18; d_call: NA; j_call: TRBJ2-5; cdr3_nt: TGTGCCAGCTCACCACCGGGGGAAGAGACCCAGTACTTC; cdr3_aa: CASSPPGEETQYF
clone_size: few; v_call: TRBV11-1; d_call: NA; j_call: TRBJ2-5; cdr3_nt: TGTGCCAGCAGCTTAGCGTCCCCATGGGAGACCCAGTACTTC; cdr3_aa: CASSLASPWETQYF
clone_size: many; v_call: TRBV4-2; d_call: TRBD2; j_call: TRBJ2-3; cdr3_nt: TGTGCCAGCAGCCCGAGTCTAGCGGGAGGTAGGGTAGATACGCAGTATTTT; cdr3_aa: CASSPSLAGGRVDTQYF
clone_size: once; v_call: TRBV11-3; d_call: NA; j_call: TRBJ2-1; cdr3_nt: TGTGCCAGCAGCTTTTCCGGAGAGGGAGAGCAGTTCTTC; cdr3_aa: CASSFSGEGEQFF
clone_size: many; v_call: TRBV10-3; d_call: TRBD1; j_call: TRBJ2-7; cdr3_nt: TGTGCCATCACCCCCACGGGGACAGGCGAAACCTACGAGCAGTACTTC; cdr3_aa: CAITPTGTGETYEQYF